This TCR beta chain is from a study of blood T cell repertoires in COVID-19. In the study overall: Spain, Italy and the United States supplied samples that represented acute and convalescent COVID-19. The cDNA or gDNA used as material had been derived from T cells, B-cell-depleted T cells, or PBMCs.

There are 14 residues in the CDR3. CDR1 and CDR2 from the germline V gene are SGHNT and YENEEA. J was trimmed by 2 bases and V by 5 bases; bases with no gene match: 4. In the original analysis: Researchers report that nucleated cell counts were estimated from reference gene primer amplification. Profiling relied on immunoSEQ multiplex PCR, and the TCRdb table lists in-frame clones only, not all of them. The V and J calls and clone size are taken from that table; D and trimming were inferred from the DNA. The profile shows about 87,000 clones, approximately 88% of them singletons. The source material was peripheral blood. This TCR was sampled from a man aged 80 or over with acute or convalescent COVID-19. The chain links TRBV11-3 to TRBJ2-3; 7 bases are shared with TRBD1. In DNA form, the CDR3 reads TGTGCCAGCAGCCCGGGACAGCCCACAGATACGCAGTATTTT. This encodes CASSPGQPTDTQYF.